This TCR beta chain comes out of a study of T cell repertoires in cytomegalovirus infection. About the research overall: An indication of both CMV infection and matching HLA type came from public TCR beta signatures. General study results and limits: HLA-C-restricted, CMV-specific TCR beta clonotypes were dominant ex vivo. Cumulative public TCR beta family frequency identified carriers of CMV plus the relevant HLA.

The V gene lost 5 bases and the J gene lost 0 bases, with 23 bases spanning the gap. CDR3 size: 19 residues. Germline V lookup: CDR1 MNHEY, CDR2 SVGAGI. MiXCR was run by TCRdb on the reads, yielding one entry per CDR3 protein. Of roughly 720,000 distinct CDR3 sequences in the sample, roughly 36% were seen once. A word on this clonotype: Its matching antigen is unknown.

This TCR was recovered from a human donor in good health (CMV status not recorded). Some clones in this sample may be carry-over from other donors' samples. The sample taken for sequencing was PBMCs. The chain combines TRBV6-5 with TRBJ1-3; weak D call: TRBD1 (5 bases). In DNA, the CDR3 is TGTGCCAGCAGTAGAAAATCTCTTGGGACCTCCGACTCTGGAAACACCATATATTTT. It specifies CASSRKSLGTSDSGNTIYF.